Reported below is one T cell receptor (beta chain). The sample comes from a study of T-cell memory formation after mild COVID-19. TCRdb independently ran MiXCR on the 5' RACE reads; one entry per CDR3 protein. This table holds 450,000 to 650,000 distinct CDR3 sequences, about a fifth found once. Per the germline V gene, CDR1 is SGHTA and CDR2 is FQGNSA. The CDR3 loop spans 13 amino acids. Trimming removed 3 bases at V and 2 bases at J, with 8 bases between. The clonotype comes from an adult woman who had mild COVID-19 (a few samples of this study predate the infection). Cell type and time point are not known. This chain links TRBV7-2 with TRBJ2-7, with D possibly matching TRBD1 (5 bases). The sample consisted of PBMCs or a T cell subset sorted from them (not recorded which). The CDR3 sequence is CASSFRRAYEQYF. In nucleotides, the CDR3 is TGTGCCAGCAGCTTTCGCAGGGCCTACGAGCAGTACTTC.